One and the same sample provided the 14 T cell receptor beta chains below, sequenced in a study of T-cell reconstitution after alpha-beta-depleted transplantation in children. Unique molecular identifiers were incorporated into the prepared TCRbeta library. One entry per CDR3 protein results from TCRdb running MiXCR on the PCR reads. Seen here are about 900,000 distinct CDR3 sequences, roughly 29% observed once, and the top ten hold about 28%. The sample here was PBMCs, mostly from graft donor cells, taken 360 days after TCRalphabeta/CD19-depleted stem cell transplant. These receptors were obtained from a boy younger than two who had a stem cell transplant for SCID, so the T cells may come from the graft donor.

The rearrangement joins TRBV7-9 to TRBJ2-3; 9 bases are a match to TRBD1. The trim removed 3 bases at V and 4 bases at J, leaving 11 bases unmatched. The germline V gene encodes CDR1 SEHNR and CDR2 FQNEAQ (reference sequence). The CDR3 runs 17 residues. The CDR3 sequence: CASSLIKGTGLPDTQYF. CDR3 DNA: TGTGCCAGCAGCTTGATAAAGGGGACAGGGCTTCCAGATACGCAGTATTTT.

This clonotype has only a few counts. The rearrangement links TRBV10-3 to TRBJ1-5, with no clear D. Germline lookup yields CDR1 ENHRY and CDR2 SYGVKD. The V gene lost 6 bases and the J gene lost 0 bases, with 9 bases spanning the gap. There are 14 residues in the CDR3. CDR3 loop: CAISEGYSNQPQHF. The CDR3 DNA follows: TGTGCCATCAGCGAAGGCTATAGCAATCAGCCCCAGCATTTT.

CDR3 DNA: TGTGGGGCCGGGACAGGGGCTTACGAGCAGTACTTC. It translates to CGAGTGAYEQYF. The rearrangement joins TRBV10-3 to TRBJ2-7; TRBD1 matches 10 bases. The CDR3 runs to 12 residues. Germline V gene data show CDR1 as ENHRY and CDR2 as SYGVKD.

This clonotype was recorded a few times. The V and J genes are TRBV15 and TRBJ2-3; D could derive from TRBD1 or TRBD2 (5 bases each). The CDR3 loop spans 16 amino acids. The V gene's germline CDR1 is LNHNV and CDR2 YYDKDF (reference sequence). Trimming removed 5 bases at V and 9 bases at J, with 24 bases between. The CDR3 DNA is TGTGCCACCAGCCTACGGAGGACATCAGAATTGGACACGCAGTATTTT. This sequence encodes CATSLRRTSELDTQYF.

J is TRBJ2-3 and V is TRBV3-1; the match to TRBD2 covers 9 bases. Germline V gene sequence: CDR1 LGHDT, CDR2 YNNKEL (reference sequence). J was trimmed by 5 bases and V by 4 bases; bases with no gene match: 7. This CDR3 is 15 amino acids long. CDR3 sequence reads: CASSPRGGGGDTQYF. As DNA, the CDR3 is TGTGCCAGCAGCCCGCGGGGGGGCGGGGGAGATACGCAGTATTTT.

This clonotype has only a few counts. This rearrangement joins TRBV12-3 or TRBV12-4 to TRBJ2-3; perhaps TRBD1 as D (6 bases). This CDR3 region has 15 residues. Trimming shortened V by 2 bases and J by 7 bases, and 16 bases separated the two germline ends. The chain's CDR3 is CASSLRSRGHHTQYF. The CDR3 coding sequence is TGTGCCAGCAGTTTAAGGTCCAGGGGCCACCATACGCAGTATTTT.

This clonotype was seen just once. The V call is TRBV12-3 or TRBV12-4, the J call TRBJ2-5, with a weak D call TRBD1 (6 bases). This CDR3 is built from 14 residues. The V end was cut by 5 bases, the J end by 3 bases, with 13 bases between. This CDR3 is CASSRTDVEETQYF. The CDR3 bases are TGTGCCAGCAGTCGGACAGACGTGGAAGAGACCCAGTACTTC.

This clonotype turned up a few times. This chain joins TRBV4-3 and TRBJ2-7, with D hard to call. Germline lookup yields CDR1 LGHNA and CDR2 YSLEER. The CDR3 has 14 residues. V lost 3 bases to trimming and J lost 3 bases, with 12 bases between them. CDR3 coding DNA: TGCGCCAGCAGCCAGGAGAGACTGAACTACGAGCAGTACTTC. Translation gives CASSQERLNYEQYF.

This clonotype was counted between two and nine times. The chain combines TRBV12-3 or TRBV12-4 with TRBJ1-1, with a tentative D call TRBD1 (6 bases). The germline V and J ends were trimmed by 1 base and 3 bases, with 15 bases remaining between them. This CDR3 comprises 16 residues. The CDR3 loop is CASSLGTGGGHTEAFF. DNA for the CDR3: TGTGCCAGCAGTTTAGGTACGGGGGGCGGGCACACTGAAGCTTTCTTT.

This sequence joins TRBV4-2 and TRBJ2-2; a weak D match, TRBD1 (5 bases). Germline V gene data show CDR1 as LGHNA and CDR2 as YNFKEQ. V dropped 1 base and J dropped 5 bases, with 11 bases sitting between them. This CDR3 spans 15 amino acids. The CDR3 DNA follows: TGTGCCAGCAGCCAAGTGCAGGGTGGGACCGGGGAGCTGTTTTTT. Translation: CASSQVQGGTGELFF.

The CDR3: CASSPVGRGSEQYF. For the CDR3, the DNA is TGTGCCAGCTCACCGGTCGGTCGGGGTAGCGAGCAGTACTTC. The V call is TRBV18, the J call TRBJ2-7; the D gene is possibly TRBD2 (5 bases). CDR1 KGHSH and CDR2 LQKENI come from the germline V gene. This CDR3 is built from 14 residues. Trimming pared 3 bases from V and 6 bases from J, leaving 15 bases between.

The CDR3 DNA reads TGTGCCAGCTCACGACAGATCGGGGGGACAGATACGCAGTATTTT. Translating gives CASSRQIGGTDTQYF. V and J are TRBV18 and TRBJ2-3; 7 bases map to TRBD2. V was clipped by 4 bases and J by 3 bases; unmatched bases: 7. The CDR3 length is 15 residues. The germline CDR1 and CDR2 sequences are KGHSH and LQKENI.

The rearrangement joins TRBV24-1 to TRBJ2-7; D might be TRBD1 (5 bases). Germline-derived CDR1 and CDR2 are KGHDR and SFDVKD. CDR3 length equals 15 residues. V lost 3 bases to trimming and J lost 5 bases, with 16 bases between them. This CDR3 reads CATSDRFAGSNEQYF. The CDR3 coding sequence is TGTGCCACCAGTGATAGGTTTGCAGGGTCCAACGAGCAGTACTTC.

V and J are TRBV7-2 and TRBJ2-4; no definite D call. CDR3 length: 16 amino acids. V lost 5 bases and J 0 bases, leaving 14 bases between the germline ends. The germline gives CDR1 SGHTA, CDR2 FQGNSA. The CDR3 DNA reads as TGTGCCAGCAGCGGTCCGGGCACTATAGCCAAAAACATTCAGTACTTC. This sequence encodes CASSGPGTIAKNIQYF.